This T cell receptor beta chain appears in the sequencing data of a study of control samples from healthy donors and cancer patients. Here immunoSEQ multiplex PCR was the method, and the copy in TCRdb shows in-frame clones only, minus some. This repertoire shows 95,000 to 100,000 clones, around 89% found once; its top ten account for under 10%. Germline V gene data show CDR1 as MNHEY and CDR2 as SVGAGI. The CDR3 is made up of 12 amino acids. The ends were cut back, 6 bases at V and 1 base at J, with 4 bases in the middle. The chain uses TRBV6-5 and TRBJ1-5; D unresolved. Input material: blood. This receptor was taken from a man aged 25-45 years in good health. The CDR3 region has the DNA TGTGCCAGCAGCATGAGCAATCAGCCCCAGCATTTT. This sequence encodes CASSMSNQPQHF.